This passage covers 28 T cell receptor beta chains from one sample sequenced in a study of blood T cell repertoires in COVID-19. Sequencing used immunoSEQ multiplex PCR; TCRdb keeps in-frame clones, though not all of them. The sample records hundreds of thousands of clones, roughly 82% being singletons. The sequenced sample consisted of PBMCs or T cells enriched from blood (not recorded which). The receptors were sampled from a woman between 50 and 59 years old who had recovered from COVID-19.

The chain is built from TRBV7-2 and TRBJ2-1; no definite D call. Germline values: CDR1 SGHTA, CDR2 FQGNSA. The V gene lost 3 bases and the J gene lost 13 bases, with 13 bases spanning the gap. This CDR3 has 12 residues. The CDR3 nucleotides read TGTGCCAGCAGCTTGGTTCTAGGAATCCAGTTCTTC. Translating gives CASSLVLGIQFF.

The J gene is TRBJ2-1, the V gene TRBV5-4; TRBD1 matches 8 bases. Losses at the gene ends were 4 bases for V and 7 bases for J; bases not matched to a gene: 10. This CDR3 has 15 amino acids. CDR1 and CDR2 (germline): SGHNT, YYREEE (reference sequence). The CDR3 loop reads CASSPGTGGINEQFF. For the CDR3, the DNA is TGTGCCAGCAGCCCCGGGACAGGAGGGATTAATGAGCAGTTCTTC.

The chain's CDR3 is CASSQVGTGGSNEKLFF. In nucleotides, the CDR3 is TGCGCCAGCAGCCAAGTTGGGACAGGAGGCTCTAATGAAAAACTGTTTTTT. V is TRBV4-1 and J is TRBJ1-4; 8 bases match TRBD1. Trimming cost V 1 base and J 3 bases; bases outside gene matches: 7. The CDR3 has 17 amino acids. Germline V CDR1 and CDR2: MGHRA, YSYEKL.

The gene calls are TRBV6-2 or TRBV6-3 and TRBJ1-1; no firm D call. The CDR3 length is 14 residues. V was shortened by 7 bases and J by 1 base, with 13 bases between the two germline ends. The germline V gene has CDR1 MNHEY and CDR2 SVGEGT. This chain's CDR3 is CASTPTPGNTEAFF. In nucleotides, the CDR3 is TGTGCCAGCACCCCCACCCCCGGGAACACTGAAGCTTTCTTT.

The chain combines TRBV7-3 with TRBJ2-1; 8 bases line up with TRBD2. Trimming took 1 base from V and 7 from J; bases not matched to a gene: 6. Germline V gene data show CDR1 as SGHTA and CDR2 as FQGTGA. This CDR3 comprises 15 residues. The CDR3: CASSLIAGSGNEQFF. The DNA for the CDR3 is TGTGCCAGCAGCTTAATAGCGGGGAGTGGGAATGAGCAGTTCTTC.

The chain employs TRBV7-9 and TRBJ2-5; 10 bases map to TRBD2. The CDR3 is made up of 15 amino acids. V trimming: 5 bases; J trimming: 2 bases; junction bases outside the gene matches: 5. Per germline, CDR1 SEHNR and CDR2 FQNEAQ (reference sequence). The chain's CDR3 is CASSLYSGGQETQYF. The DNA for the CDR3 is TGTGCCAGCAGCCTGTATAGCGGGGGGCAAGAGACCCAGTACTTC.

The gene calls are TRBV28 and TRBJ2-3, with a weak D call TRBD2 (6 bases). The V gene lost 6 bases and the J gene lost 2 bases, with 12 bases spanning the gap. CDR3 length: 14 residues. Germline lookup yields CDR1 MDHEN and CDR2 SYDVKM. In DNA form, the CDR3 reads TGTGCCAGCAGCAATAGCGGATACACAGATACGCAGTATTTT. Translated, it gives CASSNSGYTDTQYF.

This clone has just a few counts. This chain links TRBV3-1 (or the pseudogene TRBV3-2) with TRBJ2-3; tentative D call: TRBD2 (6 bases). The CDR3 is 14 residues long. V shed 4 bases and J shed 0 bases, with 8 bases lying between them. Germline V gives CDR1 LGHDT, CDR2 YNNKEL (reference sequence). The CDR3 nucleotides read TGTGCCAGCAGCCCCGGGACTAGCACAGATACGCAGTATTTT. It codes for CASSPGTSTDTQYF.

The rearrangement uses TRBV18 and TRBJ1-1, with TRBD1 matching over 10 bases. This CDR3 is built from 14 residues. The ends lost 7 bases at V and 6 bases at J; junction bases unmatched: 8. Looked up from germline, CDR1 is KGHSH and CDR2 is LQKENI. The chain's CDR3 is CASWKGQGYPEAFF. The CDR3 bases are TGTGCCAGCTGGAAGGGACAGGGGTATCCTGAAGCTTTCTTT.

This clone was observed once. At one of its ends the junction is not consistent with the germline gene, which may arise from a read error. V usage is TRBV7-7 and J usage is TRBJ2-7, with 9 bases fitting TRBD1. Germline CDR1 SSHAT, CDR2 FNYEAQ (reference sequence). This CDR3 has 15 amino acids. The CDR3 DNA is TGTGCTAGCAGGTTACAGGGGGCGTGTTGTTACGAGCAGTACTTC. Its protein product is CASRLQGACCYEQYF.

This clone was detected only a few times. The V and J genes are TRBV7-9 and TRBJ1-2; 7 positions agree with TRBD1. CDR3 size: 15 residues. Trimming removed 1 base from V and 2 bases from J; junction bases left unmatched: 4. Germline-derived CDR1 and CDR2 are SEHNR and FQNEAQ (reference sequence). The CDR3 DNA follows: TGTGCCAGCAGCTTAGACAGGGGATGGAACTATGGCTACACCTTC. It yields the protein CASSLDRGWNYGYTF. Using reference TRBV7-9 and TRBJ1-2 for the parts outside the CDR3, the full variable domain is DTGVSQNPRHKITKRGQNVTFRCDPISEHNRLYWYRQTLGQGPEFLTYFQNEAQLEKSRLLSDRFSAERPKGSFSTLEIQRTEQGDSAMYLCASSLDRGWNYGYTFGSGTRLTVV.

This clone was seen a handful of times. The V call is TRBV6-5, the J call TRBJ2-2, with a weak D call TRBD2 (6 bases). There are 15 residues in the CDR3. Germline V gene data show CDR1 as MNHEY and CDR2 as SVGAGI. The germline V and J ends were trimmed by 10 bases and 3 bases, with 18 bases remaining between them. CDR3: CATSTPGDHTGELFF. The CDR3, as DNA: TGTGCCACCTCGACCCCGGGAGATCACACCGGGGAGCTGTTTTTT.

In this sample, this clone turned up a few times. V is TRBV4-3 and J is TRBJ1-1; 10 nucleotides match TRBD1. The CDR3 consists of 16 residues. Germline V gives CDR1 LGHNA, CDR2 YSLEER. V shed 2 bases and J 4 bases; nucleotides not matched to a gene: 7. CDR3 sequence (DNA): TGCGCCAGCAGCCAACAGCCCGGACAGGGGGGCACTGAAGCTTTCTTT. Translating gives CASSQQPGQGGTEAFF.

This rearrangement joins TRBV7-3 to TRBJ2-2; 16 bases map to TRBD2. The CDR3 loop spans 21 amino acids. Germline values: CDR1 SGHTA, CDR2 FQGTGA. The ends lost 5 bases at V and 5 bases at J; junction bases unmatched: 17. The CDR3 region is CASSPSLPGLAGGPKTGELFF. CDR3 coding DNA: TGTGCCAGCAGCCCCTCCTTGCCGGGACTAGCGGGGGGGCCAAAGACCGGGGAGCTGTTTTTT.

The V gene is TRBV6-5, the J gene TRBJ2-1, with D perhaps matching TRBD1 (6 bases). Germline CDR1 MNHEY, CDR2 SVGAGI. The ends were cut back, 10 bases at V and 4 bases at J, with 17 bases in the middle. This CDR3 comprises 14 residues. The CDR3 loop is CAISLGASYNEQFF. CDR3 nucleotide sequence: TGTGCCATTTCGTTGGGGGCCTCATACAATGAGCAGTTCTTC.

The gene calls are TRBV18 and TRBJ2-1, with 10 bases fitting TRBD2. V lost 5 bases, J lost 2 bases, and 6 bases stayed unmatched. CDR1 is KGHSH and CDR2 is LQKENI in the germline V gene. This CDR3 comprises 16 residues. CDR3 residues: CASSSHSGRTYNEQFF. DNA of the CDR3: TGTGCCAGCTCATCCCATAGCGGGAGGACCTACAATGAGCAGTTCTTC.

The chain has TRBV10-2 and TRBJ1-5, with D unclear. Trimming cost V 3 bases and J 0 bases, with 6 bases left between them. From germline, CDR1 is WSHSY and CDR2 SAAADI. CDR3 length: 14 amino acids. CDR3 nucleotides: TGCGCCAGCAGTGACCAGTATAGCAATCAGCCCCAGCATTTT. Its translation: CASSDQYSNQPQHF.

The CDR3, as DNA: TGTGCCAGTAGAAGAGTGGCAGGGGGTTCCAATGAGCAGTTCTTC. As protein: CASRRVAGGSNEQFF. The rearrangement joins TRBV19 to TRBJ2-1, with 7 nucleotides matching TRBD1. Germline CDR1 is LNHDA and CDR2 is SQIVND (reference sequence). This CDR3 is 15 amino acids long. V was pared by 6 bases and J by 6 bases, with 11 bases of the junction left unmatched.

This sequence joins TRBV11-2 and TRBJ1-1; D gene uncertain. This CDR3 contains 14 residues. Germline lookup yields CDR1 SGHAT and CDR2 FQNNGV. V was clipped by 1 base and J by 5 bases, with 11 bases between them. CDR3: CASSLVRRGTEAFF. The CDR3 nucleotides read TGTGCCAGCAGCTTAGTACGCAGAGGGACTGAAGCTTTCTTT.

This clone was recorded only once. The genes are TRBV30 and TRBJ2-2; D remains unclear. V gave up 2 bases and J gave up 0 bases, with 7 bases separating them. CDR3 length: 14 amino acids. Germline lookup yields CDR1 GTSNPN and CDR2 SVGIG (reference sequence). CDR3 protein: CAWSPLSNTGELFF. The CDR3 DNA sequence: TGTGCCTGGAGTCCTCTATCGAACACCGGGGAGCTGTTTTTT.

The V call is TRBV6-5, the J call TRBJ2-3, with 10 bases fitting TRBD2. CDR1 and CDR2 (germline): MNHEY, SVGAGI. The V gene end was trimmed by 7 bases and the J gene end by 1 base; junction bases not matched to a gene: 5. This CDR3 has 15 amino acids. This CDR3 is CASNGLADRTDTQYF. The CDR3 DNA reads TGTGCCAGCAACGGACTAGCGGATCGCACAGATACGCAGTATTTT.

V and J are TRBV3-1 (or the pseudogene TRBV3-2) and TRBJ1-2; D unresolved. Deletions cut 4 bases from V and 2 bases from J, with 8 bases between. Germline V CDR1 and CDR2: LGHDT, YNNKEL (reference sequence). The CDR3 consists of 13 residues. CDR3 in amino acids: CASSRTGNYGYTF. CDR3 nucleotide sequence: TGTGCCAGCAGCCGGACGGGGAACTATGGCTACACCTTC.

The gene calls are TRBV19 and TRBJ1-2; 7 positions match TRBD1. The V gene's germline CDR1 is LNHDA and CDR2 SQIVND (reference sequence). V shed 4 bases, J shed 7 bases, and the junction held 15 bases outside the gene matches. This CDR3 comprises 16 residues. The CDR3 protein is CASSTLGSQGLGGYTF. In DNA, the CDR3 is TGTGCCAGTAGTACTTTAGGATCACAGGGGCTTGGTGGCTACACCTTC.

This sequence joins TRBV5-1 and TRBJ1-5; D not resolved. Trimming stripped 0 bases from V and 0 bases from J, with 10 bases between. The CDR3 runs 16 residues. Germline assignment: CDR1 SGHRS and CDR2 YFSETQ. In DNA form, the CDR3 reads TGCGCCAGCAGCTTGGGGACTTTGAATAGCAATCAGCCCCAGCATTTT. Encoded protein: CASSLGTLNSNQPQHF.

The V call is TRBV11-3, the J call TRBJ2-7, with D perhaps TRBD1 (5 bases). The CDR3 sequence is 15 residues long. The V gene lost 8 bases and the J gene lost 2 bases, with 19 bases spanning the gap. Germline CDR1 reads SGHNT; CDR2 reads YENEEA. The CDR3 spells CASGLGQGKTYEQYF. CDR3 coding DNA: TGTGCCAGCGGGTTGGGGCAGGGTAAGACCTACGAGCAGTACTTC.

This clone appeared a single time. The V and J genes are TRBV7-7 and TRBJ2-5; TRBD2 agrees at 8 bases. The CDR3 is 13 amino acids. From germline, CDR1 is SSHAT and CDR2 FNYEAQ (reference sequence). The CDR3 protein is CASGEGGLETQYF. The CDR3 coding sequence is TGTGCTAGCGGGGAGGGGGGTTTGGAGACCCAGTACTTC.

As DNA, the CDR3 is TGTGCCAGCAGTCCCGGGAGGGCCGTTTCCGGGGAGCTGTTTTTT. It yields the protein CASSPGRAVSGELFF. J is TRBJ2-2 and V is TRBV5-4, with 8 bases matching TRBD2. CDR3 length: 15 amino acids. Germline CDR1 SGHNT, CDR2 YYREEE (reference sequence). V was pared by 5 bases and J by 6 bases, with 9 bases of the junction left unmatched. Variable domain in full (rest from reference TRBV5-4 and TRBJ2-2): ETGVTQSPTHLIKTRGQQVTLRCSSQSGHNTVSWYQQALGQGPQFIFQYYREEENGRGNFPPRFSGLQFPNYSSELNVNALELDDSALYLCASSPGRAVSGELFFGEGSRLTVL.

The chain uses TRBV3-1 (or the pseudogene TRBV3-2) and TRBJ2-5; D uncertain. CDR3 length equals 12 residues. Per the germline V gene, CDR1 is LGHDT and CDR2 is YNNKEL (reference sequence). Between the trimmed V and J ends, which lost 4 bases and 3 bases, there was a span of 6 bases. In DNA form, the CDR3 reads TGTGCCAGCAGCCCCGTAGAAGAGACCCAGTACTTC. It specifies CASSPVEETQYF.